Detailed here is one TCR beta chain. The record originates from a study of identifying expanded T cells in peripheral blood. Only in-frame clones appear in the TCRdb table, and some are missing; sequencing was by immunoSEQ multiplex PCR. This sample has tens of thousands of clones; roughly 89% occur once, and the top ten carry 15% to 20%. Collection occurred without any documented infections or immune events in donors. The specimen sequenced was blood. The receptor was derived from a person aged 18 to 70 in good health.

The CDR3 region is CSVAGPGRGGYEQYF. In DNA, the CDR3 is TGCAGCGTTGCTGGGCCAGGGAGGGGCGGCTACGAGCAGTACTTC. V and J are TRBV29-1 and TRBJ2-7, with TRBD2 identical over 7 bases. The J segment lost 3 bases and the V segment lost 4 bases, leaving 12 bases of the junction unmatched. This CDR3 has 15 amino acids. CDR1 is SQVTM, CDR2 ANQGSEA, per germline.